Below, one TCR beta chain is given with its context. The target antigen is unknown. This entry belongs to a study of monozygotic twins with inflammatory bowel disease. Notes on the study in general: IBD patients had lower TCRbeta diversity (inverse Simpson) than healthy co-twins.

The UMIs carried a 6-nucleotide sample barcode, and they were added by template switching. No DNA is given; TCRdb re-called the 5' RACE reads and lists each CDR3 protein once. This sample's table has 330,000 or so distinct CDR3 sequences. No sorting of T cells preceded isolation of total RNA from whole blood. This receptor was identified in a human donor with ulcerative colitis or Crohn's disease, or a healthy co-twin of an affected twin (not recorded which). The sample comprised blood.

The CDR3 reads CSVDYGRDNYGYTF. J is TRBJ1-2 and V is TRBV29-1; TCRdb indicates TRBD1, and absent DNA this call remains unverified. The CDR3 totals 14 residues. Germline CDR1 reads SQVTM; CDR2 reads ANQGSEA.